This TCR beta chain was identified during a study of T cell responses to AZD1222 COVID-19 vaccine. Overall study findings and caveats: Researchers took repertoire samples only after the peak T cell response had come.

Generated by immunoSEQ multiplex PCR, the TCRdb table keeps only in-frame clones and is missing some. In the table there are around 94,000 clones, around nine tenths of which are singletons. The CDR3 has 12 residues. Germline CDR1 SEHNR, CDR2 FQNEAQ (reference sequence). The germline V and J ends were trimmed by 3 bases and 3 bases, with 6 bases remaining between them. Details on this clone: As yet, its antigen is unknown.

The chain couples TRBV7-9 to TRBJ2-7; D ambiguous. The receptor was isolated from an adult in good health. This sample comprised peripheral blood, obtained on day 0 of AZD1222 vaccination. The CDR3 DNA sequence: TGTGCCAGCAGCTTGTACTTCTACGAGCAGTACTTC. This codes for CASSLYFYEQYF.